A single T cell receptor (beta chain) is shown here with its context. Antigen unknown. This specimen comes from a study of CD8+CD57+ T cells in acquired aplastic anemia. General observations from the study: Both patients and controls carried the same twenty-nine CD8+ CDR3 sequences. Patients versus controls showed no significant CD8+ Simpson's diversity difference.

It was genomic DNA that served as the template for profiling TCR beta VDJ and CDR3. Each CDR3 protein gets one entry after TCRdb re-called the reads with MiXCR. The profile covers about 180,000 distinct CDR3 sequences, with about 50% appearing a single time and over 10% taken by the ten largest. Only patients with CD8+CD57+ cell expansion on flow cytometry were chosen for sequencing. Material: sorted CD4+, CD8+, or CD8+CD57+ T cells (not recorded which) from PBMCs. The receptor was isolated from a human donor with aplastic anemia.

CDR3 coding DNA: TGTGCCAGCAGTGGACCTAAATCACCCCTCCACTTT. It yields the protein CASSGPKSPLHF. The V and J genes are TRBV12-3 or TRBV12-4 and TRBJ1-6; no definite D call. Trimming shortened V by 5 bases and J by 10 bases, and 9 bases separated the two germline ends. This CDR3 spans 12 amino acids.